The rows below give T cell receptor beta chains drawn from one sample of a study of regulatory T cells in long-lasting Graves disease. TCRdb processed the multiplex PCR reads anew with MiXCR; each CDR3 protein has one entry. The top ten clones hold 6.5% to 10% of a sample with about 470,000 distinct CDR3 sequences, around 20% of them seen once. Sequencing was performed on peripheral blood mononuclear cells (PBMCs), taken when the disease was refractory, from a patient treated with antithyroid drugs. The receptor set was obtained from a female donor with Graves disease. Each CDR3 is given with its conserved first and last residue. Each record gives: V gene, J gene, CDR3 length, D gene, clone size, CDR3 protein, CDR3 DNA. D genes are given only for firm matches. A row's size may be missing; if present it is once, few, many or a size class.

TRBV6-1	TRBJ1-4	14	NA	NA	CASTLRGLGEKLFF	TGTGCCAGCACCCTCAGGGGTCTTGGTGAAAAACTGTTTTTT
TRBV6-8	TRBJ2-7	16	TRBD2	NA	CASSYSLASGPRKQYF	TGTGCCAGCAGTTACTCGTTGGCTAGCGGGCCTCGGAAGCAGTACTTC
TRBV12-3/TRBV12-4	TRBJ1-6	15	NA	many	CASSLMTVDNSPLHF	TGTGCCAGCAGTCTAATGACAGTTGATAATTCACCCCTCCACTTT
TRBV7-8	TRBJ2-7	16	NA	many	CASSSPSGILSYEQYF	TGTGCCAGCAGCTCCCCCTCCGGTATCCTCTCCTACGAGCAGTACTTC
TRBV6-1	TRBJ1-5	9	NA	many	CASGQPQHF	TGTGCCAGCGGGCAGCCCCAGCATTTT
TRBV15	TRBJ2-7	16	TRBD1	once	CATSSSGQGASYEQYF	TGTGCCACCAGCAGTTCAGGACAGGGGGCTTCCTACGAGCAGTACTTC
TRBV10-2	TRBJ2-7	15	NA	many	CASRREGGDTYEQYF	TGCGCCAGCAGGAGGGAAGGGGGGGATACCTACGAGCAGTACTTC
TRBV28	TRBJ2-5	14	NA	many	CASSFGEVVETQYF	TGTGCCAGCAGTTTCGGTGAGGTAGTGGAGACCCAGTACTTC
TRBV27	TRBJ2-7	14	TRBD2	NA	CASSHGLAGVEQYF	TGTGCCAGCAGTCACGGACTAGCGGGAGTCGAGCAGTACTTC
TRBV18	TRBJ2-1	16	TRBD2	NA	CASSPSPASGANEQFF	TGTGCCAGCTCACCATCCCCGGCTAGCGGAGCTAATGAGCAGTTCTTC
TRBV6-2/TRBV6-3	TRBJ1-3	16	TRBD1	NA	CASSPATGSHRNTIYF	TGTGCCAGCAGCCCAGCGACAGGGAGTCATAGGAACACCATATATTTT
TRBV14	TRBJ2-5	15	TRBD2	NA	CASSQDRGGFETQYF	TGTGCCAGCAGCCAAGATCGGGGGGGCTTCGAGACCCAGTACTTC
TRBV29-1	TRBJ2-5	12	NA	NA	CSVVKGWETQYF	TGCAGCGTTGTCAAAGGGTGGGAGACCCAGTACTTC
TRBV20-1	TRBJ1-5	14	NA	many	CSARTPALSQPQHF	TGCAGTGCTAGAACACCCGCACTAAGTCAGCCCCAGCATTTT
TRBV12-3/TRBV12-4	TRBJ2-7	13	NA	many	CASSYRELGEQYF	TGTGCCAGCAGTTACAGGGAGCTTGGCGAGCAGTACTTC
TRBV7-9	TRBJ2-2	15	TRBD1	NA	CASSLYRGISGELFF	TGTGCCAGCAGCCTCTACAGGGGAATCTCCGGGGAGCTGTTTTTT
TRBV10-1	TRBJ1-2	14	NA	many	CARIPTGANYGYTF	TGCGCCAGGATACCGACAGGAGCTAACTATGGCTACACCTTC